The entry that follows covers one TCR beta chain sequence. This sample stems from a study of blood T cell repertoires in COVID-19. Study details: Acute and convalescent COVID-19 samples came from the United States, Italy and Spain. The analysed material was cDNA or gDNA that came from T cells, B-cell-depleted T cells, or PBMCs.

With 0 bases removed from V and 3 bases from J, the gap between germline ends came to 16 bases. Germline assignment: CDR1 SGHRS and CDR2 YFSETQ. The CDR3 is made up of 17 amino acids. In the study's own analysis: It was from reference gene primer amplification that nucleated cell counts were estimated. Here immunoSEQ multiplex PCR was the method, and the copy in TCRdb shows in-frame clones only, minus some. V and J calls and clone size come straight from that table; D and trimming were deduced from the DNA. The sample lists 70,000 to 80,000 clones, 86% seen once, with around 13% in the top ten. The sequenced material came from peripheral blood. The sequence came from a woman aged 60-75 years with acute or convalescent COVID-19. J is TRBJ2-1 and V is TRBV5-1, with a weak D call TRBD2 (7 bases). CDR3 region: CASSLAGGRDGYNEQFF. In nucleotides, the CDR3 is TGCGCCAGCAGCTTGGCCGGGGGGCGAGACGGCTACAATGAGCAGTTCTTC.